This TCR beta chain was obtained from a study of T cells after yellow fever vaccination (dated by TCRdb to the late 2010s). Broadly, across the study: The SMART-Seq v4 Ultra Low Input RNA kit was used to prepare libraries from fractions with low cell numbers. To follow T-cell clones before and after primary and booster YFV17D yellow fever vaccination, bulk TCR alpha and beta repertoires were sequenced over time. The cohort comprised two healthy male donors, one aged 18 to 30 and one aged 30 to 40 years. Blood was collected at multiple timepoints before and after primary and secondary immunization, and bulk PBMC replicates and cell subsets were isolated.

The sample's treatment or condition label, in plain terms: live attenuated yellow fever vaccine strain. At every blood-draw timepoint, two biological replicates of bulk PBMCs were collected. A standard Ficoll-Paque protocol was used to isolate PBMCs from peripheral blood. TriZol was used to extract RNA from bulk PBMCs, CD4 and CD8 fractions, and dextramer-positive and dextramer-negative fractions. TCR cDNA was made using 5'RACE template switching, a step that added a universal primer site and unique molecular identifiers. Priming of cDNA synthesis was performed from both the TCR alpha and TCR beta constant segments. Library amplification used two PCR steps, and the second PCR step added sample barcodes and sequencing adapters. Sequencing of the libraries was done on either Illumina HiSeq 2500 (2x100 bp) or NovaSeq (2x150 bp). The authors' pipeline ran thus. MIGEC handled demultiplexing of reads and collapsing into UMI consensus sequences, while MiXCR performed V(D)J alignment. Clonotypes responding to the vaccine were identified with edgeR on replicate PBMC samples, with the criteria of FDR below 0.01 and a log2 fold change above 5 up to day 15. Bulk clonotypes were assigned CD4 or CD8 identity according to which sequenced CD4 or CD8 repertoire held them at higher abundance. TCRdb passed the public sequencing reads through fastp at Q25 and MiXCR, retaining productive beta sequences. Rows are combined by CDR3 protein, so each entry shows the most common genes and DNA. These V and J calls originate from TCRdb's pipeline instead of the authors' own analysis. For this sample there are approximately 510,000 distinct CDR3 sequences; 21% appear just once. Around 17% of the sample rests with the top ten.

CDR3 length: 14 amino acids, cysteine to phenylalanine. The kept DNA is CDR3 alone, 42 bases in frame from the first base. The V and J ends are trimmed by 2 bases and 0 bases, leaving 8 bases between them. In this sample, this clonotype turned up many times. No cognate antigen has been identified for it. Nothing much larger sits one base from this clone, and base qualities are not available. What the authors observed across the whole study: After the booster, most of the clones that had expanded following primary vaccination were detected again (roughly 97% of CD4 and roughly nine tenths of CD8), which suggests that memory was broadly maintained. A small share of clonotypes occurred in both CD4 and CD8 compartments, likely arising from convergent recombination. Computational filtering was needed because FACS-sorted repertoires could contain abundant contaminating clonotypes from the bulk population. Compared with the primary T-cell response, the secondary T-cell response was weaker but faster, peaking on day 5 rather than day 15. Because the study included only a couple of donors, the extent to which the findings can be generalized is limited.

The starting material was PBMCs, obtained less than 25 days after the first yellow fever vaccination. The chain uses TRBV12-3 or TRBV12-4 and TRBJ2-7; the D gene assignment is ambiguous. The receptor was isolated from a young man who received the YFV17D yellow fever vaccine. The CDR3 sequence is CASSLSYSSYEQYF. In nucleotide form, the sequence is TGTGCCAGCAGTTTAAGCTATTCCTCCTACGAGCAGTACTTC.